A selection of T cell receptor beta chains follows, all from one sample in a study of shared clonotypes between healthy human individuals. Produced via immunoSEQ multiplex PCR; TCRdb's table is partial and in-frame only. The sample contains approximately 600,000 clones, roughly 96% of which appear only once. Sequenced sample: naive CD8+ T cells sorted from blood. The receptors were sampled from a woman aged 30 to 39 in good health. Both conserved end residues are part of each CDR3. The D gene is left open where the match is weak. Rows give clone size only sometimes, using once, few, many, or a class for an expanded clone.

size: -
V: TRBV15
D: -
J: TRBJ2-2
DNA: TGTGCCACCAGCCTGTCAGGCGGGGAGCTGTTTTTT
CDR3: CATSLSGGELFF

size: -
V: TRBV19
D: TRBD1
J: TRBJ2-7
DNA: TGTGCCAGTAGTATCGGACAGGGCCTCTACGAGCAGTACTTC
CDR3: CASSIGQGLYEQYF

size: -
V: TRBV10-2
D: TRBD2
J: TRBJ2-7
DNA: TGCGCCAGCGCCAGCGGGAGCCGGGGGGGAGAGCAGTACTTC
CDR3: CASASGSRGGEQYF

size: -
V: TRBV19
D: -
J: TRBJ2-2
DNA: TGTGCCAGTAGTATATTCAACACCGGGGAGCTGTTTTTT
CDR3: CASSIFNTGELFF

size: -
V: TRBV11-2
D: TRBD2
J: TRBJ2-3
DNA: TGTGCCAGCAGTCTGGGGGGGGATACGCAGTATTTT
CDR3: CASSLGGDTQYF

size: -
V: TRBV5-1
D: TRBD2
J: TRBJ2-6
DNA: TGCGCCAGCAGCTTGAGGGGGACTAGCGGGATTTCGACTGGGGCCAACGTCCTGACTTTC
CDR3: CASSLRGTSGISTGANVLTF

size: -
V: TRBV7-1
D: TRBD1
J: TRBJ1-2
DNA: TGTGCCAGCAGCTTAGCGGGGACAGATAACTATGGCTACACCTTC
CDR3: CASSLAGTDNYGYTF

size: -
V: TRBV4-1
D: -
J: TRBJ1-1
DNA: TGCGCCAGCAGCCAAGGGGTGGTAGTGGGTACTGAAGCTTTCTTT
CDR3: CASSQGVVVGTEAFF

size: -
V: TRBV18
D: -
J: TRBJ2-7
DNA: TGTGCCAACTCACCACCTGGGGGCTTATACGAGCAGTACTTC
CDR3: CANSPPGGLYEQYF

size: -
V: TRBV11-2
D: -
J: TRBJ2-7
DNA: TGTGCCAGCAGCTCCCTCTCGGGATACGTCGGGTCCTACGAGCAGTACTTC
CDR3: CASSSLSGYVGSYEQYF

size: -
V: TRBV27
D: -
J: TRBJ2-7
DNA: TGTGCCAGCAGTCGGTATGAAGCCGGCCACTACGAGCAGTACTTC
CDR3: CASSRYEAGHYEQYF

size: -
V: TRBV19
D: -
J: TRBJ1-2
DNA: TGTGCCAGTAGTTCGGAGGGGCGTCCTGGCTACACCTTC
CDR3: CASSSEGRPGYTF

size: once
V: TRBV7-9
D: -
J: TRBJ1-6
DNA: TGTGCCAGCAGCTCGACAGAAAAGAATTCACCCCTCCACTTT
CDR3: CASSSTEKNSPLHF

size: -
V: TRBV5-6
D: -
J: TRBJ2-1
DNA: TGTGCCAGCAGCCTATCCAGTACCTTTGAGCAGTTCTTC
CDR3: CASSLSSTFEQFF

size: -
V: TRBV19
D: -
J: TRBJ2-1
DNA: TGTGCCAGTGGGGGTAGTTACTACAATGAGCAGTTCTTC
CDR3: CASGGSYYNEQFF

size: once
V: TRBV27
D: -
J: TRBJ1-5
DNA: TGTGCCAGCGGGACGGTCCAATCAGCCCCTTTGCATTTT
CDR3: CASGTVQSAPLHF

size: once
V: TRBV5-4
D: TRBD1
J: TRBJ2-7
DNA: TGTGCCAGCAGCTTGGGGGACAGGGCTGGCGAGCAGTACTTC
CDR3: CASSLGDRAGEQYF

size: -
V: TRBV14
D: TRBD2
J: TRBJ2-7
DNA: TGTGCCAGCAGCCAAGGCGGGAGAGTAGATGGGTGGCAGTACTTC
CDR3: CASSQGGRVDGWQYF

size: -
V: TRBV27
D: TRBD1
J: TRBJ2-5
DNA: TGTGCCAGCAGTCCGCTCCCGACAGGGGGCTTGGAGACCCAGTACTTC
CDR3: CASSPLPTGGLETQYF

size: -
V: TRBV13
D: TRBD1
J: TRBJ1-2
DNA: TGTGCCAGCAGCATAGGCCCCGGGACAGGGAACTATGGCTACACCTTC
CDR3: CASSIGPGTGNYGYTF

size: -
V: TRBV6-6
D: -
J: TRBJ2-7
DNA: TGTGCCAGCAGTTACTCTGTTACCGGCTACGAGCAGTACTTC
CDR3: CASSYSVTGYEQYF

size: -
V: TRBV29-1
D: -
J: TRBJ2-5
DNA: TGCAGCGTTGCGCGGCAGGGCGAGGGGGTCCAAGAGACCCAGTACTTC
CDR3: CSVARQGEGVQETQYF

size: -
V: TRBV11-2
D: TRBD1
J: TRBJ1-6
DNA: TGTGCCAGCAGCGTCAACCGGGACAGGGGAATCCATAATTCACCCCTCCACTTT
CDR3: CASSVNRDRGIHNSPLHF

size: -
V: TRBV5-6
D: TRBD1
J: TRBJ1-1
DNA: TGTGCCAGCAGCTTGGGGACAGGGTTCGCTTTCTTT
CDR3: CASSLGTGFAFF

size: -
V: TRBV7-9
D: TRBD1
J: TRBJ2-3
DNA: TGTGCCAGCAGCTTGGGGAAGGGGACAGAGATCCCAGATACGCAGTATTTT
CDR3: CASSLGKGTEIPDTQYF

size: -
V: TRBV2
D: -
J: TRBJ2-7
DNA: TGTGCCAGCAGGTCAGGGGCAGGCCCCTACGAGCAGTACTTC
CDR3: CASRSGAGPYEQYF

size: -
V: TRBV27
D: -
J: TRBJ1-3
DNA: TGTGCCAGCAGTTTATATGGGGGCCCCGGAAACACCATATATTTT
CDR3: CASSLYGGPGNTIYF

size: once
V: TRBV19
D: -
J: TRBJ1-1
DNA: TGTGCCAGTAGACCCGCAGGATACACTGAAGCTTTCTTT
CDR3: CASRPAGYTEAFF

size: -
V: TRBV25-1
D: TRBD2
J: TRBJ2-7
DNA: TGTGCCAGCTCTGACCCAGCTAGCGGGGCCTACGAGCAGTACTTC
CDR3: CASSDPASGAYEQYF

size: -
V: TRBV27
D: -
J: TRBJ1-5
DNA: TGTGCCAGCAGTTTATCGAGGGGGGATCAGCCCCAGCATTTT
CDR3: CASSLSRGDQPQHF

size: -
V: TRBV5-6
D: -
J: TRBJ1-1
DNA: TGTGCCAGCAGCTTGGCGGGGGCAGGCGGCACTGAAGCTTTCTTT
CDR3: CASSLAGAGGTEAFF

size: -
V: TRBV7-9
D: TRBD1
J: TRBJ2-1
DNA: TGTGCCAGCAGCTCCAGGGGGATTCATGTTAGCGCCTACAATGAGCAGTTCTTC
CDR3: CASSSRGIHVSAYNEQFF

size: -
V: TRBV5-1
D: TRBD1
J: TRBJ2-7
DNA: TGCGCCAGCAGCTATGAGGACAGGAGTTCCTACGAGCAGTACTTC
CDR3: CASSYEDRSSYEQYF

size: -
V: TRBV4-1
D: -
J: TRBJ2-7
DNA: TGCGCCAGCAGCCCTAATTCTGGGGGCTCCCTCTACGAGCAGTACTTC
CDR3: CASSPNSGGSLYEQYF

size: -
V: TRBV19
D: TRBD1
J: TRBJ1-5
DNA: TGTGCCAGTAGTATCTCAGGGGGAAACAATCAGCCCCAGCATTTT
CDR3: CASSISGGNNQPQHF

size: -
V: TRBV21-1
D: -
J: TRBJ2-2
DNA: TGTGCCAGCAGCAAGAGGGGGGCGAACGGGAGGGCCCTCGGGGAGCTGTTTTTT
CDR3: CASSKRGANGRALGELFF

size: -
V: TRBV19
D: -
J: TRBJ1-5
DNA: TGTGCCAGTAGTACCACACCGTATAGCAATCAGCCCCAGCATTTT
CDR3: CASSTTPYSNQPQHF

size: -
V: TRBV27
D: -
J: TRBJ1-1
DNA: TGTGCCAGCAGTTTATCTCCGGGGAACACTGAAGCTTTCTTT
CDR3: CASSLSPGNTEAFF

size: -
V: TRBV7-9
D: TRBD2
J: TRBJ2-7
DNA: TGTGCCAGCAGCTTAGACCTCATAGCGGGAGGGCCAAGGGAGCAGTACTTC
CDR3: CASSLDLIAGGPREQYF

size: -
V: TRBV4-1
D: -
J: TRBJ1-1
DNA: TGCGCCAGCAGCCAGCGGCACAGGGTTTTTGAAGCTTTCTTT
CDR3: CASSQRHRVFEAFF

size: -
V: TRBV6-1
D: -
J: TRBJ1-5
DNA: TGTGCCAGCAGTGAAGCTGCAATTAGCAATCAGCCCCAGCATTTT
CDR3: CASSEAAISNQPQHF

size: -
V: TRBV29-1
D: -
J: TRBJ1-2
DNA: TGCAGCGTTGAAGATCTCGGGGGTCCCGACGGCTATGGCTACACCTTC
CDR3: CSVEDLGGPDGYGYTF

size: -
V: TRBV5-6
D: TRBD1
J: TRBJ2-1
DNA: TGTGCCAGCAGCATGGTCAGACAGGGGATGATGTACAATGAGCAGTTCTTC
CDR3: CASSMVRQGMMYNEQFF

size: -
V: TRBV7-9
D: -
J: TRBJ2-7
DNA: TGTGCCAGCAGCTTAGGGCTAGCTTACGAGCAGTACTTC
CDR3: CASSLGLAYEQYF

size: once
V: TRBV29-1
D: -
J: TRBJ2-1
DNA: TGCAGCGCCCCGGGAGACTCCTACAATGAGCAGTTCTTC
CDR3: CSAPGDSYNEQFF

size: few
V: TRBV2
D: -
J: TRBJ1-5
DNA: TGTGCCAGCAGAGAGGACAGCAATCAGCCCCAGCATTTT
CDR3: CASREDSNQPQHF

size: -
V: TRBV5-6
D: TRBD2
J: TRBJ2-3
DNA: TGTGCCAGCAGCTTGGTTTACGGACTAGGTAACGATACGCAGTATTTT
CDR3: CASSLVYGLGNDTQYF

size: -
V: TRBV27
D: -
J: TRBJ1-2
DNA: TGTGCCAGCAGTGTGGTTGCTAAGAACGGCTTCTACACCTTC
CDR3: CASSVVAKNGFYTF

size: -
V: TRBV5-1
D: -
J: TRBJ1-2
DNA: TGCGCCAGCTCTCGGGTGCAGGGGCGCAGCTATGGCTACACCTTC
CDR3: CASSRVQGRSYGYTF

size: once
V: TRBV11-2
D: TRBD2
J: TRBJ2-2
DNA: TGTGCCAGCAGCTTAGCTGTGGGAGGGAGGGGCGGGGAGCTGTTTTTT
CDR3: CASSLAVGGRGGELFF

size: -
V: TRBV5-5
D: -
J: TRBJ2-7
DNA: TGTGCCAGCAGCTTGGTGGGACCCCCAACCTACGAGCAGTACTTC
CDR3: CASSLVGPPTYEQYF

size: -
V: TRBV7-9
D: -
J: TRBJ1-3
DNA: TGTGCCAGCAGCTTAGTCTCTGGGTATGCTGGAAACACCATATATTTT
CDR3: CASSLVSGYAGNTIYF

size: -
V: TRBV5-6
D: -
J: TRBJ2-2
DNA: TGTGCCAGCAGCTTGCCCGGAGACACCGGGGAGCTGTTTTTT
CDR3: CASSLPGDTGELFF

size: -
V: TRBV2
D: TRBD2
J: TRBJ2-7
DNA: TGTGCCAGCGGATGGACTAGCGGGAGGTGGGAGCAGTACTTC
CDR3: CASGWTSGRWEQYF

size: -
V: TRBV4-1
D: -
J: TRBJ1-5
DNA: TGCGCCAGCAGCCCGTCGGGGGATCAGCCCCAGCATTTT
CDR3: CASSPSGDQPQHF

size: once
V: TRBV5-4
D: -
J: TRBJ2-2
DNA: TGTGCCAGCAGCGCGGAGAACACCGGGGAGCTGTTTTTT
CDR3: CASSAENTGELFF

size: -
V: TRBV29-1
D: -
J: TRBJ2-7
DNA: TGCAGCGTTGAGTCACAGGATACCTACGAGCAGTACTTC
CDR3: CSVESQDTYEQYF

size: -
V: TRBV7-9
D: -
J: TRBJ2-3
DNA: TGTGCCAGCAGCGCAGATACGCAGTATTTT
CDR3: CASSADTQYF

size: -
V: TRBV5-6
D: -
J: TRBJ1-4
DNA: TGTGCCAGCAGCTTGGGATCCTCAGGGACCTCTGATGAAAAACTGTTTTTT
CDR3: CASSLGSSGTSDEKLFF

size: -
V: TRBV9
D: -
J: TRBJ2-3
DNA: TGTGCCAGCAGCGGGTTTAGCACAGATACGCAGTATTTT
CDR3: CASSGFSTDTQYF